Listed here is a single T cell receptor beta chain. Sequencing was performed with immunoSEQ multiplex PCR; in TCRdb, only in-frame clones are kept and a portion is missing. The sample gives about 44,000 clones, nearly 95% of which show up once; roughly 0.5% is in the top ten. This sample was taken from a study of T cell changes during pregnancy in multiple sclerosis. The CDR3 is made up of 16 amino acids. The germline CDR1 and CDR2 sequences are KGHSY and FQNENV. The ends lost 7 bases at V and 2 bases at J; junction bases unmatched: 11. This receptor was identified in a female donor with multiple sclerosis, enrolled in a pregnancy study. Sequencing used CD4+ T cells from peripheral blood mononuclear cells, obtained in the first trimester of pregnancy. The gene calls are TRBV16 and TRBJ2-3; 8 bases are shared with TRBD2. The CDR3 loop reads CASTRRGALYTDTQYF. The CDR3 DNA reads TGTGCCAGCACCCGGCGGGGGGCCTTATACACAGATACGCAGTATTTT.